Listed below are T cell receptor beta chains from one sample, sequenced in a study of PD-L1 blockade in urothelial cancer. Data came from immunoSEQ multiplex PCR; TCRdb stores just in-frame clones and leaves some out. The table records more than 85,000 clones, around nine tenths of them present only once. This specimen was PBMCs, taken around atezolizumab (anti-PD-L1) treatment. The source of these receptors is a man in his fifties or sixties with urothelial cancer. The CDR3 runs from the conserved cysteine through the conserved F or W. The D gene is left open where the match is weak. For some rows the clone size is stated as once, few or many, or as a class when expanded; others skip it.

TRBJ2-2,TRBV9,NA,NA,TGTGCCAGCAGCGTAGCGGGGAACGGGAACACCGGGGAGCTGTTTTTT,CASSVAGNGNTGELFF
TRBJ2-5,TRBV27,NA,TRBD2,TGTGCCAGCAGTCCTTATCCGACTAGCGGGGGGAGGGAGACCCAGTACTTC,CASSPYPTSGGRETQYF
TRBJ2-7,TRBV18,NA,NA,TGTGCCAGCTCACAAGCCTCTTACTACGAGCAGTACTTC,CASSQASYYEQYF
TRBJ2-7,TRBV28,NA,TRBD1,TGTGCCAGCACCCCCGGGACAGGGACGGTTTTCCAGCAGTACTTC,CASTPGTGTVFQQYF
TRBJ2-7,TRBV10-1,once,TRBD2,TGCGCCAGCAGTGATTTTAGCGGGGCCTCCTACGAGCAGTACTTC,CASSDFSGASYEQYF
TRBJ1-6,TRBV14,medium-sized,NA,TGTGCCAGCAGCCATCTTACAGTTCATTCACCCCTCCACTTT,CASSHLTVHSPLHF
TRBJ2-1,TRBV9,NA,TRBD2,TGTGCCAGCAGCCCTAGCGGGGCCGGTAGCTCCTACAATGAGCAGTTCTTC,CASSPSGAGSSYNEQFF
TRBJ1-1,TRBV7-8,NA,NA,TGTGCCAGCAGCTTAGTAATGGCTAGGGGCGCTGCCACTGAAGCTTTCTTT,CASSLVMARGAATEAFF
TRBJ2-6,TRBV6-6,once,NA,TGTGCCAGCAGTTACGAGGGCACTGGGGCCAACGTCCTGACTTTC,CASSYEGTGANVLTF
TRBJ2-7,TRBV10-2,NA,TRBD1,TGCGCCAGCAGTGAGGGGACAGGGGGCCCCTACGAGCAGTACTTC,CASSEGTGGPYEQYF
TRBJ2-2,TRBV9,NA,NA,TGTGCCAGCAGCGTAGGTGTTAGCGGAAACACCGGGGAGCTGTTTTTT,CASSVGVSGNTGELFF
TRBJ2-3,TRBV2,few,NA,TGTGCCAGCAGAACTCGGACAGAGCCGGGCACAGATACGCAGTATTTT,CASRTRTEPGTDTQYF
TRBJ2-3,TRBV7-9,NA,NA,TGTGCCAGCAGCTTAGTACAGGGGACTTATACGCAGTATTTT,CASSLVQGTYTQYF
TRBJ2-1,TRBV4-1,once,TRBD2,TGCGCCAGCAGCCCGGCCAGGCTAGCGGTCTACAATGAGCAGTTCTTC,CASSPARLAVYNEQFF
TRBJ2-7,TRBV11-3,NA,NA,TGTGCCAGCAGCCCTAGGGACGGGGGAACCTACGAGCAGTACTTC,CASSPRDGGTYEQYF
TRBJ1-4,TRBV19,NA,TRBD1,TGTGCCAGTGAGAGGACAGGGGAGGAAAAACTGTTTTTT,CASERTGEEKLFF
TRBJ1-6,TRBV27,NA,NA,TGTGCCAGCAGTTTATCCTCGCGGGGGAATTCACCCCTCCACTTT,CASSLSSRGNSPLHF
TRBJ2-2,TRBV5-4,NA,TRBD1,TGTGCCAGCAGCCAAGACAGGGTTCTAACCGGGGAGCTGTTTTTT,CASSQDRVLTGELFF
TRBJ2-7,TRBV11-2,NA,TRBD1,TGTGCCAGCGGCCTGGGGACAGGTCGTAAGCAGTACTTC,CASGLGTGRKQYF
TRBJ1-2,TRBV28,NA,NA,TGTGCCAGCAGTTTAGGTGGCAGGGCAGTTGGCTACACCTTC,CASSLGGRAVGYTF
TRBJ2-3,TRBV7-7,few,TRBD2,TGTGCTAGCAGCCCCGCAAGCGGGAGCGGAACAGATACGCAGTATTTT,CASSPASGSGTDTQYF
TRBJ2-7,TRBV4-2,NA,TRBD2,TGTGCCAGCAGTCCATATGAGACGGGACTAGTGACCTACGAGCAGTACTTC,CASSPYETGLVTYEQYF
TRBJ1-3,TRBV10-2,NA,TRBD1,TGCGCCAGCAAAGACAGGGCGTCTGGAAACACCATATATTTT,CASKDRASGNTIYF
TRBJ2-4,TRBV9,NA,TRBD1,TGTGCCAGCAGCGCCGGGACAGGGGGAAACATTCAGTACTTC,CASSAGTGGNIQYF
TRBJ2-3,TRBV6-4,NA,NA,TGTGCCAGCAGCCCGGTAGTAGGGGCAGATACGCAGTATTTT,CASSPVVGADTQYF
TRBJ1-3,TRBV11-2,once,NA,TGTGCCAGCAGCTTAAGTGTCCGGAACACCATATATTTT,CASSLSVRNTIYF
TRBJ1-1,TRBV9,NA,TRBD1,TGTGCCAGCAGCGTAAGGGACAGGGCTAACACTGAAGCTTTCTTT,CASSVRDRANTEAFF
TRBJ2-2,TRBV10-2,NA,TRBD2,TGCGCCGTCCCACCACAGGGTAGCGGGAGTGACACCGGGGAGCTGTTTTTT,CAVPPQGSGSDTGELFF
TRBJ1-3,TRBV9,NA,TRBD1,TGTGCCAGCAGCGGGTTGGGGACAGACTCTGGAAACACCATATATTTT,CASSGLGTDSGNTIYF
TRBJ2-5,TRBV10-3,NA,TRBD2,TGTGCCATCAGTGACCAAGCGGGGGCTGGGGTGGCGACCCAGTACTTC,CAISDQAGAGVATQYF
TRBJ2-7,TRBV2,NA,TRBD1,TGTGCCAGCAGTCCACCGGGACAGACCTACGAGCAGTACTTC,CASSPPGQTYEQYF
TRBJ2-7,TRBV4-3,NA,NA,TGCGCCAGCAGCCAAGATAGAGGAGGGAACCCCTACGAGCAGTACTTC,CASSQDRGGNPYEQYF
TRBJ2-2,TRBV5-1,NA,NA,TGCGCCAGCAGAGGAGACGCGAACACCGGGGAGCTGTTTTTT,CASRGDANTGELFF
TRBJ2-5,TRBV4-1,once,TRBD2,TGCGCCAGCAGCCAAGGGGGGGGGACTCTGAGGGAGACCCAGTACTTC,CASSQGGGTLRETQYF
TRBJ1-6,TRBV6-1,few,NA,TGTGCCAGCAGTGGGGGGACTCTTTCACCCCTCCACTTT,CASSGGTLSPLHF
TRBJ2-2,TRBV5-1,NA,TRBD1,TGCGCCAGCAGCAACCGGGACAGCTACCACACCGGGGAGCTGTTTTTT,CASSNRDSYHTGELFF
TRBJ2-5,TRBV19,NA,TRBD1,TGTGCCAGTAGTCACTACGGACAGGGTCAAGAGACCCAGTACTTC,CASSHYGQGQETQYF
TRBJ1-6,TRBV10-3,NA,TRBD1,TGTGCCATCAGTGTACAGGGGCCTCATAATTCACCCCTCCACTTT,CAISVQGPHNSPLHF
TRBJ2-1,TRBV18,few,TRBD1,TGTGCCAGCTCATTTAACAGGGGATTGAATGAGCAGTTCTTC,CASSFNRGLNEQFF
TRBJ2-7,TRBV2,NA,NA,TGTGCCAGCAGTGTACAGGGCCTCACCTACGAGCAGTACTTC,CASSVQGLTYEQYF
TRBJ2-1,TRBV27,NA,TRBD2,TGTGCCAGCTCCCTTCGCCTAGCGGGAGGGTTTAATGAGCAGTTCTTC,CASSLRLAGGFNEQFF
TRBJ2-3,TRBV29-1,NA,NA,TGCAGCGTTGAAGATTTTACAGGTGGCCCAGATACGCAGTATTTT,CSVEDFTGGPDTQYF
TRBJ2-3,TRBV19,NA,TRBD2,TGTGCCAGTGCCCGACTAGCGGGTTACACAGATACGCAGTATTTT,CASARLAGYTDTQYF
TRBJ2-3,TRBV6-5,NA,NA,TGTGCCAGCAAGCGCCAGTACACAGATACGCAGTATTTT,CASKRQYTDTQYF
TRBJ1-3,TRBV30,NA,NA,TGTGCCTGGAGTTTCCCCTCCCCTGGAAACACCATATATTTT,CAWSFPSPGNTIYF
TRBJ2-1,TRBV7-3,NA,NA,TGTGCCAGCAGCTTAGGGGAGGGGCTTATGGGGGGCCAGTTCTTC,CASSLGEGLMGGQFF
TRBJ2-7,TRBV11-2,NA,NA,TGTGCCAGCAGCTCATCAGGGTCCCGCGAGCAGTACTTC,CASSSSGSREQYF
TRBJ2-1,TRBV7-2,NA,TRBD2,TGTGCCAGCAGATTAAGCGGGGGGGGTTCATTCTTC,CASRLSGGGSFF
TRBJ1-6,TRBV5-1,NA,NA,TGCGCCAGCAGCTATACCGGGACACCCAATTCACCCCTCCACTTT,CASSYTGTPNSPLHF
TRBJ2-5,TRBV5-1,NA,NA,TGCGCCAGCAGCTTGGTGGCCGCCCCCCAAGAGACCCAGTACTTC,CASSLVAAPQETQYF
TRBJ2-3,TRBV5-4,NA,TRBD2,TGTGCCAGCAGCTTGGAGGGACTAGCGGGGGAGGGGCAGTATTTT,CASSLEGLAGEGQYF